The 27 T cell receptor beta chains listed next were all sequenced from one sample in a study of CD8+CD57+ T cells in acquired aplastic anemia. For CDR3 and TCR beta VDJ profiling, genomic DNA was the template used. MiXCR, applied by TCRdb to the reads, yields one record per CDR3 protein. The sample includes about 290,000 distinct CDR3 sequences, 56% of them seen just once. All sequencing subjects had displayed CD8+CD57+ cell expansion on flow cytometry. The sequenced material came from sorted CD4+, CD8+, or CD8+CD57+ T cells (not recorded which) from PBMCs. These receptors were obtained from a human donor with aplastic anemia.

The chain recombines TRBV10-1 with TRBJ2-7; 9 bases are a match to TRBD2. The V segment lost 6 bases and the J segment 6 bases; nucleotides outside the gene matches: 15. The CDR3 totals 16 residues. Germline assignment: CDR1 WNHNN and CDR2 SYGVQD (reference sequence). CDR3 nucleotide sequence: TGCGCCAGCAGGGATGGCGGGGGGGCAGGAATTAGCGAGCAGTACTTC. This encodes CASRDGGGAGISEQYF.

The chain uses TRBV2 and TRBJ2-1; D is unclear. V was shortened by 0 bases and J by 7 bases, with 7 bases between the two germline ends. This CDR3 is built from 13 residues. The germline CDR1 and CDR2 sequences are SNHLY and FYNNEI. The CDR3 coding sequence is TGTGCCAGCAGTGAAGCGCGAGAGAATGAGCAGTTCTTC. As protein: CASSEARENEQFF.

A few counts support this clonotype. The gene calls are TRBV20-1 and TRBJ2-2; D remains unclear. The V gene's germline CDR1 is DFQATT and CDR2 SNEGSKA (reference sequence). The CDR3 spans 11 residues. V lost 4 bases to trimming and J lost 3 bases, with 3 bases between them. The CDR3 sequence is CSATHTGELFF. In nucleotides, the CDR3 is TGCAGTGCTACCCACACCGGGGAGCTGTTTTTT.

This clonotype showed up many times. This chain joins TRBV19 and TRBJ2-1, with 11 positions matching TRBD2. With 4 bases clipped from V and 5 bases from J, the junction kept 4 bases outside the gene matches. The CDR3 has 15 residues. Germline assignment: CDR1 LNHDA and CDR2 SQIVND (reference sequence). The CDR3: CASSTLAGGNNEQFF. CDR3 nucleotides: TGTGCCAGTAGTACATTAGCGGGAGGGAACAATGAGCAGTTCTTC.

In its sample, this clonotype was seen a few times. The chain couples TRBV14 to TRBJ1-2; D remains unclear. V lost 1 base to trimming and J lost 7 bases, with 10 bases between them. The CDR3 runs to 13 residues. Germline V CDR1 and CDR2: SGHDN, FVKESK. CDR3: CASSQVGPLGYTF. The CDR3 DNA reads as TGTGCCAGCAGCCAAGTTGGGCCACTTGGCTACACCTTC.

This clonotype was found once. The rearrangement uses TRBV7-9 and TRBJ2-3; D ambiguous. Germline-derived CDR1 and CDR2 are SEHNR and FQNEAQ (reference sequence). The CDR3 sequence is 18 residues long. The germline V and J ends were trimmed by 3 bases and 0 bases, with 19 bases remaining between them. As DNA, the CDR3 is TGTGCCAGCAGCTTCCCAAGTTCCCCTACCCTGAGCACAGATACGCAGTATTTT. Translation: CASSFPSSPTLSTDTQYF.

This clonotype is a singleton in its sample. This sequence joins TRBV5-1 and TRBJ1-6; D unresolved. V lost 0 bases and J lost 6, with 13 bases in between. Germline V lookup: CDR1 SGHRS, CDR2 YFSETQ. This CDR3 is built from 16 residues. Here the CDR3 reads CASSLGPGTPNSPLHF. CDR3 DNA sequence: TGCGCCAGCAGCTTGGGTCCAGGTACTCCTAATTCACCCCTCCACTTT.

The chain couples TRBV18 to TRBJ1-3, with 10 bases fitting TRBD1. V shed 5 bases and J 2 bases; nucleotides not matched to a gene: 6. The CDR3 has 16 amino acids. Per germline, CDR1 KGHSH and CDR2 LQKENI. The CDR3 bases are TGTGCCAGCTCAAATTCCGGGACAGGGGCTGGAAACACCATATATTTT. Amino acid sequence: CASSNSGTGAGNTIYF.

The rearrangement links TRBV20-1 to TRBJ2-7; 15 bases are a match to TRBD2. Trimming cost V 0 bases and J 10 bases; bases outside gene matches: 7. In germline, CDR1 is DFQATT, CDR2 SNEGSKA (reference sequence). This CDR3 region has 15 residues. CDR3 sequence reads: CSARDWTSGGAEQYF. CDR3 in DNA: TGCAGTGCTAGAGACTGGACTAGCGGGGGGGCGGAACAGTACTTC.

The V and J genes are TRBV20-1 and TRBJ2-3; 7 bases agree with TRBD2. Looked up from germline, CDR1 is DFQATT and CDR2 is SNEGSKA (reference sequence). The CDR3 sequence is 16 residues long. The ends lost 1 base at V and 4 bases at J; junction bases unmatched: 11. CDR3 residues: CSARGRTRPSSDTQYF. CDR3 sequence (DNA): TGCAGTGCTAGAGGTCGGACTAGGCCATCGTCAGATACGCAGTATTTT.

The chain uses TRBV5-1 and TRBJ1-6; no clear D gene. From germline, CDR1 is SGHRS and CDR2 YFSETQ. The CDR3 spans 16 residues. The V end lost 4 bases, the J end lost 4 bases, and 15 bases lay between the germline ends. CDR3 residues: CASSLRIGNYNSPLHF. The CDR3 DNA follows: TGCGCCAGCAGCCTCCGAATTGGCAATTATAATTCACCCCTCCACTTT.

V usage is TRBV10-1 and J usage is TRBJ2-7; 9 bases agree with TRBD1. CDR1 and CDR2 (germline): WNHNN, SYGVQD (reference sequence). V shed 0 bases and J 3 bases; nucleotides not matched to a gene: 6. The CDR3 length is 16 residues. This CDR3 reads CASSESGRTGVYEQYF. The CDR3 DNA reads as TGCGCCAGCAGTGAGTCCGGTCGGACAGGGGTCTACGAGCAGTACTTC.

The J gene is TRBJ1-4, the V gene TRBV7-6; possible D gene TRBD1, 6 bases. Trimming shortened V by 1 base and J by 6 bases, and 15 bases separated the two germline ends. Looked up from germline, CDR1 is SGHVS and CDR2 is FNYEAQ. This CDR3 is built from 16 residues. CDR3 coding DNA: TGTGCCAGCAGCTTAGTCAGCGGGGGGCTCTATGAAAAACTGTTTTTT. Its translation: CASSLVSGGLYEKLFF.

This clonotype was recorded at least ten times. The rearrangement uses TRBV24-1 and TRBJ2-2, with 12 bases fitting TRBD2. CDR3 size: 16 residues. The V gene end was trimmed by 5 bases and the J gene end by 5 bases; junction bases not matched to a gene: 5. Germline V lookup: CDR1 KGHDR, CDR2 SFDVKD. The CDR3 here is CATSGTSGIGTGELFF. CDR3 DNA: TGTGCCACCAGTGGGACTAGCGGGATCGGAACCGGGGAGCTGTTTTTT.

DNA of the CDR3: TGTGCCAGCAGCCAAGGGGGAGTCCGGGGGAACACTGAAGCTTTCTTT. Translating it yields CASSQGGVRGNTEAFF. This chain links TRBV14 with TRBJ1-1; no definite D call. CDR3 size: 16 residues. CDR1 is SGHDN, CDR2 FVKESK, per germline. Trimming took 1 base from V and 1 from J, leaving 13 bases between them.

The chain couples TRBV15 to TRBJ2-7, with 7 bases aligning to TRBD1. The germline CDR1 and CDR2 sequences are LNHNV and YYDKDF (reference sequence). CDR3 length: 15 amino acids. Trimming cost V 0 bases and J 2 bases; bases outside gene matches: 4. Here the CDR3 DNA reads TGTGCCACCAGCAGAGAGGCGCAGGGGGCCTACGAGCAGTACTTC. It encodes CATSREAQGAYEQYF. The entire variable domain, with the rest obtained from reference TRBV15 and TRBJ2-7, is as follows: DAMVIQNPRYQVTQFGKPVTLSCSQTLNHNVMYWYQQKSSQAPKLLFHYYDKDFNNEADTPDNFQSRRPNTSFCFLDIRSPGLGDTAMYLCATSREAQGAYEQYFGPGTRLTVT.

This rearrangement joins TRBV20-1 to TRBJ2-2; TRBD2 is a possible D gene (6 bases). The germline V gene encodes CDR1 DFQATT and CDR2 SNEGSKA (reference sequence). CDR3 length: 14 residues. The V end was cut by 2 bases, the J end by 5 bases, with 12 bases between. The CDR3 coding sequence is TGCAGTGCTAGACGGCGGGACTGGACCGGGGAGCTGTTTTTT. Its protein is CSARRRDWTGELFF.

V usage is TRBV20-1 and J usage is TRBJ2-7, with TRBD2 identical over 11 bases. The length of the CDR3 is 16 residues. Losses at the gene ends were 6 bases for V and 5 bases for J; bases not matched to a gene: 15. Germline assignment: CDR1 DFQATT and CDR2 SNEGSKA (reference sequence). The CDR3 reads CSAPGLAGGGPHEQYF. For the CDR3, the DNA is TGCAGTGCCCCTGGGCTAGCGGGAGGAGGTCCCCACGAGCAGTACTTC.

This clonotype has at least ten counts. The genes are TRBV19 and TRBJ1-2; D not certain. The V gene lost 3 bases and the J gene lost 4 bases, with 12 bases spanning the gap. This CDR3 region has 14 residues. Germline assignment: CDR1 LNHDA and CDR2 SQIVND (reference sequence). The CDR3 DNA reads as TGTGCCAGTAGTATGGGAGGGTCCCCCTATGGCTACACCTTC. Translated: CASSMGGSPYGYTF. Combining the CDR3 with reference TRBV19 and TRBJ1-2 gives the whole variable domain DGGITQSPKYLFRKEGQNVTLSCEQNLNHDAMYWYRQDPGQGLRLIYYSQIVNDFQKGDIAEGYSVSREKKESFPLTVTSAQKNPTAFYLCASSMGGSPYGYTFGSGTRLTVV.

In regard to this clonotype: It is likely a read error, because the conserved phenylalanine at the end of the CDR3 is missing. Because the CDR3's place on the DNA is in doubt, the DNA is left out and the CDR3 is given as listed by TCRdb. The J gene is TRBJ2-3, the V gene TRBV7-9; the table names TRBD1, a call not compared with the DNA. The germline V gene has CDR1 SEHNR and CDR2 FQNEAQ (reference sequence). The CDR3 sequence runs 9 residues, both termini included. The CDR3 sequence: CASSQGMTG.

Concerning this clonotype itself: This may be a read error, as it is one base from a much larger clone. V gene TRBV2 combines with J gene TRBJ2-7; D gene uncertain. V was pared by 6 bases and J by 4 bases, with 10 bases between. The germline V gene encodes CDR1 SNHLY and CDR2 FYNNEI. The CDR3 length is 12 residues. The CDR3: CASSQDDYEQYF. DNA for the CDR3: TGTGCCAGCAGCCAAGACGATTACGAGCAGTACTTC.

The V call is TRBV20-1, the J call TRBJ2-5, with TRBD2 matching over 12 bases. CDR3 size: 13 residues. Germline V gives CDR1 DFQATT, CDR2 SNEGSKA (reference sequence). CDR3 sequence reads: CRGGTSGQETQYF. As DNA, the CDR3 is TGCAGGGGGGGGACTAGCGGGCAAGAGACCCAGTACTTC.

This clonotype was seen at least ten times. J is TRBJ2-7 and V is TRBV6-1, with 10 bases matching TRBD2. Germline values: CDR1 MNHNS, CDR2 SASEGT. This CDR3 contains 14 residues. With 4 bases clipped from V and 5 bases from J, the junction kept 5 bases outside the gene matches. The CDR3 is CASSGAGGRDEQYF. In DNA form, the CDR3 reads TGTGCCAGCAGTGGAGCGGGAGGGCGCGACGAGCAGTACTTC.

The chain links TRBV5-5 to TRBJ2-7; 8 positions match TRBD1. The trim removed 4 bases at V and 8 bases at J, leaving 8 bases unmatched. Germline V CDR1 and CDR2: SGHKS, YYEKEE (reference sequence). The CDR3 length is 13 residues. The CDR3 reads CASSPGTGGKQYF. The CDR3 DNA follows: TGTGCCAGCAGCCCCGGGACAGGTGGGAAGCAGTACTTC.

The chain carries TRBV7-9 and TRBJ2-7; 9 bases agree with TRBD2. This CDR3 has 14 amino acids. Germline V gene data show CDR1 as SEHNR and CDR2 as FQNEAQ (reference sequence). V lost 8 bases, J lost 7 bases, and 12 bases stayed unmatched. CDR3 DNA sequence: TGTGCCAGCCGGCCTATGCTAGCGGGGAGTGAGCAGTACTTC. Protein: CASRPMLAGSEQYF.

The table lists this clonotype with a few counts. The gene calls are TRBV7-2 and TRBJ2-1; 16 bases match TRBD2. Germline V CDR1 and CDR2: SGHTA, FQGNSA. The CDR3 is 15 amino acids. The V segment lost 8 bases and the J segment 9 bases; nucleotides outside the gene matches: 7. This CDR3 reads CASSPGLAGGLEQFF. CDR3 sequence (DNA): TGTGCCAGCTCACCGGGACTAGCGGGGGGGCTTGAGCAGTTCTTC.

The chain carries TRBV29-1 and TRBJ2-3; D gene unclear. V was shortened by 3 bases and J by 6 bases, with 13 bases between the two germline ends. The CDR3 runs to 13 residues. Germline CDR1 is SQVTM and CDR2 is ANQGSEA. The DNA of the CDR3 is TGCAGCGTTGAGCGACGGCTTGACGATACGCAGTATTTT. As protein: CSVERRLDDTQYF.